This T cell receptor beta chain came from a study of shared clonotypes between healthy human individuals (TCRdb year 2020). In terms of the full investigation: The cohort included three men and a couple of women between 18 and 49 years of age. Per donor, three plates each were used for CD4 naive and CD4 memory, two for CD8 naive, and one for CD8 memory. To estimate repertoire size and how much clonotypes are shared between individuals, the study performed deep sequencing of blood TCR repertoires from a few healthy adults. Libraries were prepared and TCR repertoires were sequenced by different laboratories using diverse techniques, in order to increase sequencing depth and limit assay-specific biases. Per donor, leukapheresis produced somewhere between about 0.85 and 10 billion PBMCs. On the study overall, not on this receptor specifically: The genetic and exposure-history diversity represented was limited by the small number of donors. Sampling was restricted to blood, and TCR repertoires in tissues likely differ from the TCR repertoires found in blood. Pairwise subsampling led to the expectation that sequencing depth would affect the degree of clonotype sharing among donors. Clonotypes shared by all four sorted-subset donors showed higher generation probabilities than non-shared clonotypes. Naive subsets generally had larger estimated clonotype richness than memory subsets did. Rarefaction of sorted-subset datasets indicated incomplete sequencing despite the large sequencing depth. Around 5.4% of naive CD4, 3% to 4% of naive CD8, 2.3% of memory CD4, and approximately 0.39% of memory CD8 clonotypes were shared across several donors.

With respect to this clone: Its antigen remains unidentified. A junction boundary mismatches the germline segment, possibly from a read error.

Reading the germline V gene gives CDR1 MDHEN and CDR2 SYDVKM. Including the terminal cysteine and phenylalanine, the CDR3 comprises 15 residues. Of all the DNA, just the CDR3 is kept, 45 bases in frame from base 1. Donors were healthy HIV-negative adults with no recently reported acute infections or vaccinations. All donors were Caucasian adults living in Nashville, Tennessee, USA. Magnetic negative selection was used to enrich CD4+ T cells, after which naive cells were positively selected on CD45RA and the negative fraction became the memory subset. After blood collection by leukapheresis, PBMCs were isolated using Ficoll-Histopaque density gradient centrifugation and then cryopreserved in the vapor phase of liquid nitrogen. Analytical flow cytometry was used to check the purity and quantity of each magnetically sorted T cell population. From each sorted fraction, genomic DNA was isolated and quantified by UV absorbance on a Nanodrop 2000c.

Using the deep immunoSEQ assay, multiplex PCR amplified TCR CDR3 regions from genomic DNA. Extracted genomic DNA from each cell subset was distributed evenly across all wells of several immunoSEQ 96-well plates, and each plate was treated as a replicate. For sorted subsets, around 200 ng genomic DNA, equal to tens of thousands of T cell genomes, was loaded into each replicate PCR. Purified libraries were quantified with a Qubit 3.0 fluorometer, sized on a Bioanalyzer 2100, and re-quantified with the KAPA Library Quantification kit. A separate single-read 150-cycle Illumina NextSeq 550 flow cell was used to sequence each immunoSEQ 96-well plate. For the original study's pipeline: Because the immunoSEQ output held only junctional sequences and lacked quality scores, the filtering could not match the filtering applied to full-length reads. To assign V/J genes and CDR3, sequences were annotated using PyIR, a Python wrapper for IgBLAST v1.9, with IMGT germline references. Reads were removed for weak V/J assignments (E-value above 1e-6), missing CDR3, stop codons, out-of-frame junctions, or ambiguous translated residues. V3J clonotypes were defined by identical inferred V gene, J gene, and CDR3 amino acid sequence. Percentage overlap between repertoires was calculated by dividing the number of shared unique clonotypes by the size of the smaller repertoire. Richness of each repertoire was evaluated using RTK rarefaction, the Chao1 estimator, and Recon v2.1 estimates of unobserved clonotypes. OLGA was used to compute generation probabilities for all TCRbeta clonotypes that the gDNA method yielded from a handful of donors. TCRdb retrieved this table from immuneACCESS and kept in-frame rearrangements only. Not all clones are present; in checked studies, unresolved V genes account for under half, and no reason is known for the remainder. V and J calls plus clone size are reproduced from that table; the DNA served to infer D and trimming. The sample profile shows more than 2 million clones; 90% to 97% of them were found once. The top ten constitute 0.1% to 0.15% of the sample.

The receptor chain draws on TRBV28 and TRBJ2-6; no confident D gene assignment can be made. Sequenced input: naive CD4+ T cells sorted from blood. The intended sense of this specimen's cell subset or site label: CD45RA+ positively selected. The source of this sequence is a man aged 18 to 29 in good health. The encoded CDR3 is CAGSLDGAGANVLTF. The sequence in DNA is TGTGCCGGCAGTTTAGATGGGGCTGGGGCCAACGTCCTGACTTTC.